This TCR beta chain comes out of a study of tumor-infiltrating lymphocytes in primary liver carcinoma. Across the whole study: Read depth, roughly 3.5 to 8 million productive TCRbeta reads, did not differ significantly between tissues.

General study results and limits: A significantly higher top-250-clone fraction was recorded for tumors than for blood (p = 0.039).

A word on this clonotype: The antigen is not known. At one of its ends the junction is not consistent with the germline gene, which may arise from a read error.

Reverse transcription of about 500 ng total RNA with a constant-region primer produced TCR beta cDNA. What produced the TCR beta libraries was three nested multiplex PCR rounds using slightly modified ARM-PCR. A C-beta reverse primer was combined with TRBV1-TRBV30 forward primers in the first two PCR rounds, and each round had around 11 cycles. TCRdb re-called the multiplex PCR reads through MiXCR, storing one row per CDR3 protein. The sample consists of 75,000 to 80,000 distinct CDR3 sequences, roughly two thirds of them appearing once. Germline CDR1 reads ENHRY; CDR2 reads SYGVKD. The CDR3 spans 14 residues. Joint extraction of RNA and DNA used about 17-31 mg of bulk tissue that was unsorted.

This receptor was identified in a man aged 35 to 55 with primary liver carcinoma and hepatitis B virus infection. The sequenced material came from tumor-adjacent normal liver tissue. The rearrangement uses TRBV10-3 and TRBJ2-3; TRBD2 agrees at 11 bases. CDR3 residues: CASGTSGSTDKQYF. CDR3 nucleotides: TGTGCCTCCGGGACTAGCGGCTCCACAGATAAGCAGTATTTT.